This is a list of T cell receptor beta chains from one sample in a study of radiotherapy plus CTLA-4 blockade in lung cancer. TCRdb keeps only in-frame clones here, not all; method: immunoSEQ multiplex PCR. The table lists about 93,000 clones, around 90% of them singletons. The sample was peripheral blood, taken from a patient treated with radiotherapy plus ipilimumab. The receptors derive from a human donor with non-small cell lung cancer that progressed on radiotherapy plus ipilimumab. Each CDR3 is given with its conserved first and last residue. Fields, in order: V gene, D gene, clone size, J gene, CDR3 DNA, CDR3 protein. D genes are given only for firm matches. Expanded clones get a size class; other rows say once, few or many, or leave the size out.

TRBV7-6,TRBD1,.,TRBJ1-1,TGTGCCAGCAGCTCAGGGGGGTTACAGGGAAAAGAAGCTTTCTTT,CASSSGGLQGKEAFF
TRBV2,.,.,TRBJ1-2,TGTGCCAGCAGTGGGGCGGGGGCAGGTCGCCCCCCCTATGGCTACACCTTC,CASSGAGAGRPPYGYTF
TRBV5-4,.,.,TRBJ2-7,TGTGCCAGCAGCAGCAGAGCTAGTTACGAGCAGTACTTC,CASSSRASYEQYF
TRBV29-1,.,.,TRBJ2-4,TGCAGCGTCCTGACCGAGGACATTCAGTACTTC,CSVLTEDIQYF
TRBV19,.,.,TRBJ1-4,TGTGCCACCAAGGACAGTCTTTTCCTCGGAAAACTGTTTTTT,CATKDSLFLGKLFF
TRBV5-1,TRBD2,.,TRBJ2-1,TGCGCCAGCAGCTCCCAGGGAGCGGGAGCAACTGTTGAGCAGTTCTTC,CASSSQGAGATVEQFF
TRBV29-1,TRBD1,.,TRBJ1-1,TGCAGCGCCGGGACAGGGGACACTGAAGCTTTCTTT,CSAGTGDTEAFF
TRBV5-1,.,.,TRBJ2-7,TGCGCCAGCAGCTTGGGAGACAGAGCCTACGAGCAGTACTTC,CASSLGDRAYEQYF
TRBV2,.,.,TRBJ2-3,TGTGCCAGCAGTGACAGTCATGTCACAGATACGCAGTATTTT,CASSDSHVTDTQYF
TRBV18,.,.,TRBJ2-7,TGTGCCAGCTCACCACTATCAGGGTGGAACGAGCAGTACTTC,CASSPLSGWNEQYF
TRBV5-4,.,.,TRBJ2-1,TGTGCCAGCAGCTCGTCAGGGACTGGCTCCTACAATGAGCAGTTCTTC,CASSSSGTGSYNEQFF
TRBV29-1,.,.,TRBJ2-5,TGCAGCGTTGGGAGGGAGACCCAGTACTTC,CSVGRETQYF
TRBV7-9,.,.,TRBJ1-1,TGTGCCAGCAGCTTAGACACCCTTAGGGAAGCTTTCTTT,CASSLDTLREAFF
TRBV19,.,.,TRBJ2-3,TGTGCCAGTAGTAAAGGACAAGCCCGGGAAGATACGCAGTATTTT,CASSKGQAREDTQYF
TRBV5-3,.,few,TRBJ2-6,TGTGCCAGAAGCCCCGGGCCACTACATGGGGCCAACGTCCTGACTTTC,CARSPGPLHGANVLTF
TRBV9,.,.,TRBJ2-1,TGTGCCAGCAGCGTAGGAGGGAAGGGTCGATACAATGAGCAGTTCTTC,CASSVGGKGRYNEQFF
TRBV6-1,.,.,TRBJ1-2,TGTGCCAGCAGTGAAGCGCAGGCGCTGGGCGACCAGGGCTACACCTTC,CASSEAQALGDQGYTF
TRBV7-2,TRBD2,.,TRBJ2-2,TGTGCCAGCAGTGGACTAGCGGGAGGTATCACCGGGGAGCTGTTTTTT,CASSGLAGGITGELFF
TRBV19,.,.,TRBJ1-5,TGTGCCAGTAGTAGGGACCGCAATAGCAATCAGCCCCAGCATTTT,CASSRDRNSNQPQHF
TRBV11-2,TRBD1,.,TRBJ2-7,TGTGCCAGCAGCCCTGGGACAGCCGTGGCCTTGCTTGAGCAGTACTTC,CASSPGTAVALLEQYF
TRBV25-1,.,.,TRBJ2-7,TGTGCCAGCAGTGATACGCAGGACATGGCGTACGAGCAGTACTTC,CASSDTQDMAYEQYF
TRBV4-2,.,.,TRBJ2-2,TGTGCCAGCAGCCGAGCCGACAGATCGGGGGAGCTGTTTTTT,CASSRADRSGELFF
TRBV29-1,.,.,TRBJ2-1,TGCAGCGTTGCCGGGACCGCCCTCGGGTTGGCAGAGCAGTTCTTC,CSVAGTALGLAEQFF
TRBV19,.,.,TRBJ1-4,TGTGCCAGTAGTATTTACAGGGATGATGAAAAACTGTTTTTT,CASSIYRDDEKLFF
TRBV2,.,.,TRBJ2-7,TGTGCCAGCAGTGGAGGTTACAGGGAGGCCTACGAGCAGTACTTC,CASSGGYREAYEQYF
TRBV7-6,TRBD2,.,TRBJ2-7,TGTGCCAGCAGCTTATTAAGCGGGAACTCCTACGAGCAGTACTTC,CASSLLSGNSYEQYF
TRBV19,.,.,TRBJ1-5,TGTGCCAGTAGTATACTGTTTGACGGGGTAGCAATCAAGCCCCAGCATTTT,CASSILFDGVAIKPQHF
TRBV19,.,.,TRBJ1-1,TGTGCCAGTAGGGACGGGCGGCTGAACACTGAAGCTTTCTTT,CASRDGRLNTEAFF
TRBV19,TRBD2,.,TRBJ2-1,TGTGCCAGTAGTTCCCAACCGGGACTAGGTGGTAAGGAGCAGTTCTTC,CASSSQPGLGGKEQFF
TRBV7-9,TRBD2,.,TRBJ2-5,TGTGCCAGCAGCTTCGCGGGAGGGGCGGAGACCCAGTACTTC,CASSFAGGAETQYF
TRBV27,TRBD1,.,TRBJ1-5,TGTGCCAGCAGAAGGGACAGCCGAAATCAGCCCCAGCATTTT,CASRRDSRNQPQHF
TRBV9,TRBD2,.,TRBJ2-7,TGTGCCAGCAGCGTTAGCGGGAGGGCCGGGTACGAGCAGTACTTC,CASSVSGRAGYEQYF
TRBV2,.,once,TRBJ1-1,TGTGCCAGCAGTGAAAGGGCCCCGGGGGGCGGTAGGACTGAAGCTTTCTTT,CASSERAPGGGRTEAFF
TRBV2,TRBD1,.,TRBJ1-5,TGTGCCAGTTCGACAGGGGAGAATCAGCCCCAGCATTTT,CASSTGENQPQHF
TRBV7-9,.,.,TRBJ2-7,TGTGCCAGCAGCTTAGACCCAGGGGTGAACGAGCAGTACTTC,CASSLDPGVNEQYF
TRBV11-2,.,.,TRBJ2-7,TGTGCCAGCAGCTTAGTAGGGGGGGCCACCCTAGGGGGGGAGCAGTACTTC,CASSLVGGATLGGEQYF
TRBV7-9,.,.,TRBJ1-5,TGTGCCAGCAGCTTAGTTGTGGGGGGCTGGAGCAATCAGCCCCAGCATTTT,CASSLVVGGWSNQPQHF
TRBV2,TRBD2,.,TRBJ2-7,TGTGCCAGCAGCCCGGGACTAGTATCTCACGAGCAGTACTTC,CASSPGLVSHEQYF
TRBV5-1,.,.,TRBJ1-1,TGCGCCAGCAGCTTGTGGGGGCTGGACACTGAAGCTTTCTTT,CASSLWGLDTEAFF
TRBV27,TRBD2,.,TRBJ2-2,TGTGCCAGCAGTCTAGCGGGAGGGAGAGCCGGGGAGCTGTTTTTT,CASSLAGGRAGELFF
TRBV7-8,.,.,TRBJ2-1,TGTGCCAGCAGCTTAGACCTCTTTGGGTCCTACAATGAGCAGTTCTTC,CASSLDLFGSYNEQFF
TRBV5-6,.,.,TRBJ2-3,TGTGCCAGCAGCTTGGGCGCCGGGTCGACGCAGTATTTT,CASSLGAGSTQYF
TRBV5-1,.,.,TRBJ2-7,TGCGCCAGCAGCTTCGAGGAGTTGGTGGACGAGCAGTACTTC,CASSFEELVDEQYF
TRBV10-2,TRBD2,.,TRBJ2-7,TGCGCCAGCAGTGATTCGCGGGAGTACGAGCAGTACTTC,CASSDSREYEQYF
TRBV6-5,.,.,TRBJ1-2,TGTGCCAGCAGTTATCACCGGGACACCACTAACTATGGCTACACCTTC,CASSYHRDTTNYGYTF
TRBV6-1,TRBD1,.,TRBJ2-1,TGTGCCAGCAGTGCCCGGGGACCGGGACAGTCCTACAATGAGCAGTTCTTC,CASSARGPGQSYNEQFF
TRBV6-5,.,.,TRBJ1-3,TGTGCCAGCAGTACAGGGACGGGAAACACCATATATTTT,CASSTGTGNTIYF
TRBV10-2,TRBD2,.,TRBJ2-7,TGCGCCAGCTCCCGGTGGGGAGGGACTTTCCACTACGAGCAGTACTTC,CASSRWGGTFHYEQYF
TRBV18,.,.,TRBJ2-1,TGTGCCAGCTCATCAAACCTAGCTGGTGAGCAGTTCTTC,CASSSNLAGEQFF
TRBV29-1,.,.,TRBJ1-1,TGCAGCGTTGTTTCAGTCATGAACACTGAAGCTTTCTTT,CSVVSVMNTEAFF